The 19 T cell receptor beta chains given below trace back to one sample, sequenced in a study of CD8+ T cells in alopecia areata. Specified treatment: oral pan-JAK inhibitor, 5-10 mg twice daily. Extracted RNA was reverse transcribed into cDNA, the sequencing template. The assay was immunoSEQ multiplex PCR, and TCRdb's table has in-frame clones only and misses some. The data hold 150,000 to 200,000 clones, with approximately 57% observed a single time. Source: CD4+ T cells sorted from blood, taken at week 24, from a patient treated with tofacitinib. The origin of the receptors is a human donor with alopecia areata.

The V gene is TRBV9, the J gene TRBJ2-7; 9 bases are shared with TRBD1. This CDR3 has 14 amino acids. Trimming cost V 0 bases and J 5 bases; bases outside gene matches: 3. Germline-derived CDR1 and CDR2 are SGDLS and YYNGEE. CDR3 sequence: CASSVDRGRDEQYF. The CDR3 DNA reads as TGTGCCAGCAGCGTAGACAGGGGGCGGGACGAGCAGTACTTC.

This clone was seen a handful of times. In nucleotides, the CDR3 is TGTGCCAGCAGTGAAGCAATCGGGACAAAAGCTTTCTTT. This encodes CASSEAIGTKAFF. This chain connects TRBV2 to TRBJ1-1; D is perhaps TRBD1 (6 bases). V shed 0 bases and J shed 9 bases, with 11 bases lying between them. The CDR3 totals 13 residues. Germline V CDR1 and CDR2: SNHLY, FYNNEI.

The chain recombines TRBV5-6 with TRBJ2-5; maybe TRBD2 (6 bases). CDR1 is SGHDT and CDR2 is YYEEEE in the germline V gene. This CDR3 spans 16 amino acids. Trimming stripped 0 bases from V and 5 bases from J, with 17 bases between. CDR3 bases: TGTGCCAGCAGCTTGGTGGGGACTGAACTCCGGGAGACCCAGTACTTC. Its translation: CASSLVGTELRETQYF.

The V call is TRBV27, the J call TRBJ1-6; D not certain. Between the trimmed V and J ends, which lost 3 bases and 7 bases, there was a span of 10 bases. From germline, CDR1 is MNHEY and CDR2 SMNVEV (reference sequence). The CDR3 is made up of 14 amino acids. The CDR3 sequence: CASSFSEVNSPLHF. In DNA form, the CDR3 reads TGTGCCAGCAGTTTCTCTGAGGTGAATTCACCCCTCCACTTT.

The chain has TRBV4-1 and TRBJ1-1; weak D call: TRBD1 (5 bases). Germline CDR1 is MGHRA and CDR2 is YSYEKL. The CDR3 has 14 residues. V lost 2 bases, J lost 3 bases, and 10 bases lay in between. CDR3 DNA: TGCGCCAGCAGCCAATTGCCGGGGGACACTGAAGCTTTCTTT. This codes for CASSQLPGDTEAFF.

This chain uses TRBV6-6 with TRBJ1-4; unclear D gene. The CDR3 loop spans 13 amino acids. Trimming removed 5 bases at V and 0 bases at J, with 4 bases between. Looked up from germline, CDR1 is MNHNY and CDR2 is SVGAGI (reference sequence). The DNA for the CDR3 is TGTGCCAGCAGTGGTGCAACTAATGAAAAACTGTTTTTT. It codes for CASSGATNEKLFF.

This chain uses TRBV18 with TRBJ1-4, with 8 bases matching TRBD1. V trimming: 5 bases; J trimming: 8 bases; junction bases outside the gene matches: 10. This CDR3 has 15 residues. In germline, CDR1 is KGHSH, CDR2 LQKENI. The CDR3 nucleotides read TGTGCCAGCTCAGGCCGACAGGGGAGTGGCGAAAAACTGTTTTTT. Amino acid sequence: CASSGRQGSGEKLFF.

V usage is TRBV28 and J usage is TRBJ2-6; possible D gene TRBD2, 5 bases. CDR3 length: 16 amino acids. Germline CDR1 is MDHEN and CDR2 is SYDVKM. V was shortened by 7 bases and J by 0 bases, with 13 bases between the two germline ends. The CDR3 here is CASKVRGSSGANVLTF. In DNA, the CDR3 is TGTGCCAGCAAAGTTCGTGGGAGCTCTGGGGCCAACGTCCTGACTTTC.

Here the CDR3 reads CASSTSRNPSTDTQYF. In DNA form, the CDR3 reads TGTGCCAGCAGCACCAGCCGGAACCCCAGCACAGATACGCAGTATTTT. The chain uses TRBV7-2 and TRBJ2-3, with D unclear. V dropped 5 bases and J dropped 0 bases, with 15 bases sitting between them. The germline V gene encodes CDR1 SGHTA and CDR2 FQGNSA. CDR3 size: 16 residues.

The gene calls are TRBV6-4 and TRBJ1-2; TRBD1 might be the D (6 bases). The ends were cut back, 6 bases at V and 7 bases at J, with 18 bases in the middle. The CDR3 is 14 amino acids. Germline V CDR1 and CDR2: MRHNA, SNTAGT. This CDR3 reads CASRKDWDTGGYTF. The DNA of the CDR3 is TGTGCCAGCAGAAAAGATTGGGACACCGGTGGCTACACCTTC.

This clone occurred a few times. The chain couples TRBV2 to TRBJ2-5; D is possibly TRBD1 or TRBD2 (5 bases each). V shed 2 bases and J shed 1 base, with 14 bases lying between them. CDR3 length: 16 residues. CDR1 and CDR2 from the germline V gene are SNHLY and FYNNEI. In DNA form, the CDR3 reads TGTGCCAGCAGTGAAAGCCTCGGGACGGGCCAAGAGACCCAGTACTTC. This translates into CASSESLGTGQETQYF.

The genes are TRBV6-1 and TRBJ1-5, with D possibly matching TRBD1 (5 bases). The CDR3 length is 17 residues. The V gene's germline CDR1 is MNHNS and CDR2 SASEGT. V was trimmed by 1 base and J by 2 bases, leaving 15 bases between them. CDR3 sequence (DNA): TGTGCCAGCAGTGAAGAATGGGGCAGGGTGGGCAATCAGCCCCAGCATTTT. This translates into CASSEEWGRVGNQPQHF.

The rearrangement links TRBV5-1 to TRBJ1-1; D is ambiguous. The CDR3 has 13 residues. V lost 1 base to trimming and J lost 3 bases, with 7 bases between them. From germline, CDR1 is SGHRS and CDR2 YFSETQ. The CDR3 DNA is TGCGCCAGCAGCTTGCTATCGGACACTGAAGCTTTCTTT. This sequence encodes CASSLLSDTEAFF. The full variable domain, rest sourced from reference TRBV5-1 and TRBJ1-1, is KAGVTQTPRYLIKTRGQQVTLSCSPISGHRSVSWYQQTPGQGLQFLFEYFSETQRNKGNFPGRFSGRQFSNSRSEMNVSTLELGDSALYLCASSLLSDTEAFFGQGTRLTVV.

This clone was detected only once. A read error may be the cause here, since a much bigger clone is one base away. This chain joins TRBV9 and TRBJ1-2; D is undetermined. The CDR3 sequence is 12 residues long. Germline CDR1 is SGDLS and CDR2 is YYNGEE. V was cut by 0 bases and J by 5 bases, with 5 bases left in between. CDR3 sequence (DNA): TGTGCCAGCAGCGTAGGGCAGTATGGCTACACCTTC. This gives the protein CASSVGQYGYTF.

The rearrangement uses TRBV10-3 and TRBJ2-6; D remains unclear. The germline V gene has CDR1 ENHRY and CDR2 SYGVKD. Trimming removed 3 bases at V and 3 bases at J, with 6 bases between. The CDR3 is made up of 14 amino acids. The CDR3 nucleotides are TGTGCCATCAGTGACAGGAGTGGGGCCAACGTCCTGACTTTC. Translating gives CAISDRSGANVLTF.

This chain links TRBV15 with TRBJ2-5; D possibly uses TRBD1 or TRBD2 (6 bases each). Germline CDR1 reads LNHNV; CDR2 reads YYDKDF (reference sequence). This CDR3 is built from 16 residues. V was trimmed by 0 bases and J by 5 bases, leaving 16 bases between them. CDR3: CATSRDSPIGGETQYF. The DNA for the CDR3 is TGTGCCACCAGCAGAGATAGCCCAATAGGGGGGGAGACCCAGTACTTC.

The rearrangement links TRBV4-1 to TRBJ2-5; D remains ambiguous. CDR3 size: 15 residues. Germline lookup yields CDR1 MGHRA and CDR2 YSYEKL. V lost 4 bases to trimming and J lost 2 bases, with 14 bases between them. The CDR3 region is CASSRSQVVQETQYF. The CDR3 region has the DNA TGCGCCAGCAGCCGCAGCCAGGTCGTGCAAGAGACCCAGTACTTC.

V is TRBV4-2 and J is TRBJ1-2; D is undetermined. This CDR3 has 14 residues. Germline V lookup: CDR1 LGHNA, CDR2 YNFKEQ. V dropped 1 base and J dropped 2 bases, with 8 bases sitting between them. The CDR3: CASSQVEANYGYTF. The CDR3 nucleotides are TGTGCCAGCAGCCAAGTTGAGGCGAACTATGGCTACACCTTC.

This clone was observed a handful of times. The J gene is TRBJ1-5, the V gene TRBV2; D gene uncertain. V shed 8 bases and J shed 9 bases, with 17 bases lying between them. Looked up from germline, CDR1 is SNHLY and CDR2 is FYNNEI. The CDR3 runs 13 residues. The CDR3 coding sequence is TGTGCCAGCTCGGAGGACCCCTCTACGCCCCAGCATTTT. Its protein is CASSEDPSTPQHF. Complete variable domain (other parts from reference TRBV2 and TRBJ1-5): EPEVTQTPSHQVTQMGQEVILRCVPISNHLYFYWYRQILGQKVEFLVSFYNNEISEKSEIFDDQFSVERPDGSNFTLKIRSTKLEDSAMYFCASSEDPSTPQHFGDGTRLSIL.